This TCR beta chain was documented in a study of response to subunit inactivated influenza vaccine. The study's findings and limits: Each seasonal influenza vaccination recruits few new T cells, the authors suggested.

Concerning this clonotype: The antigen remains undetermined.

TCRdb re-called the RT-PCR reads through MiXCR, storing one row per CDR3 protein. This sample has approximately 730,000 distinct CDR3 sequences, with around 14% found just once. J gave up 6 bases and V 0 bases, and 14 bases lay outside the gene matches. The CDR3 runs to 19 residues. Germline V lookup: CDR1 MNHEY, CDR2 SVGAGI. The sequencing used PBMCs from blood, collected 14 to 15 days before vaccination. The source is a man aged 45-65 years who received an inactivated influenza vaccine. The chain is built from TRBV6-5 and TRBJ2-2, with 9 positions matching TRBD1. Written as DNA, the CDR3 is TGTGCCAGCAGTTACTCGACTTATTGGGACAGGGATAACCCCGGGGAGCTGTTTTTT. It translates to CASSYSTYWDRDNPGELFF.